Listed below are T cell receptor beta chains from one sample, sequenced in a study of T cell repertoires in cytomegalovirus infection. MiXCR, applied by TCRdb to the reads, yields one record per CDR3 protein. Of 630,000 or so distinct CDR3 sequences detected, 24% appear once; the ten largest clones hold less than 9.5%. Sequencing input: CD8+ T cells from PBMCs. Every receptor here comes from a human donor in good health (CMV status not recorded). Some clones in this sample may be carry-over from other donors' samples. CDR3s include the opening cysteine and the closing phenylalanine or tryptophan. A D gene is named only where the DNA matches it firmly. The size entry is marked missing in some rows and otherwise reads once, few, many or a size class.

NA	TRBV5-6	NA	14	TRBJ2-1	CASSHSGGSNEQFF	TGTGCCAGCAGCCACTCTGGGGGGAGTAATGAGCAGTTCTTC
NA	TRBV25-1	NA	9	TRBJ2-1	CASSREQFF	TGTGCCAGTTCGCGGGAGCAGTTCTTC
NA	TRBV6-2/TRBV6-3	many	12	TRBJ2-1	CASSYPGNEQFF	TGTGCCAGCAGTTACCCTGGGAATGAGCAGTTCTTC
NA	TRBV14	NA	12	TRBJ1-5	CASSQAGEPQHF	TGTGCCAGCAGCCAAGCAGGGGAGCCCCAGCATTTT
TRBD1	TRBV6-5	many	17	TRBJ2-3	CASSYLFPDRVTDTQYF	TGTGCCAGCAGTTACTTGTTCCCGGACAGGGTAACAGATACGCAGTATTTT
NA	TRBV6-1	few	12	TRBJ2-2	CASTPSTGELFF	TGTGCCAGCACCCCCTCCACCGGGGAGCTGTTTTTT
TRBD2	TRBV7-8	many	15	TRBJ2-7	CASSEKGLAVYEQYF	TGTGCCAGCAGCGAAAAGGGACTAGCGGTCTACGAGCAGTACTTC
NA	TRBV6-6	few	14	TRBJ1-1	CASVSHGLNTEAFF	TGTGCCAGCGTCTCACACGGACTTAACACTGAAGCTTTCTTT
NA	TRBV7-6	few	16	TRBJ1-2	CASSPPGGGSYRGYTF	TGTGCCAGCAGCCCCCCGGGCGGGGGTTCCTATCGTGGCTACACCTTC
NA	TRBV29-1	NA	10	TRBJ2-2	CSVVSGELFF	TGCAGCGTTGTGTCTGGGGAGCTGTTTTTT
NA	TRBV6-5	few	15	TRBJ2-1	CASSQVHSSYNEQFF	TGTGCCAGCAGTCAGGTCCACAGCTCCTACAATGAGCAGTTCTTC
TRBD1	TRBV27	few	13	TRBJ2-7	CASRDRGHYEQYF	TGTGCCAGCCGGGACAGGGGGCACTACGAGCAGTACTTC
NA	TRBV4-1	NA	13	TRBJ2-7	CASSQDTAYEQYF	TGTGCCAGCAGCCAAGACACAGCTTACGAGCAGTACTTC
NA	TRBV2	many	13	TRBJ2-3	CASSEPSTDTQYF	TGTGCCAGCAGTGAACCTAGCACAGATACGCAGTATTTT
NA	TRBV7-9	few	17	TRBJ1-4	CASSLVGGKATNEKLFF	TGTGCCAGCAGCTTAGTTGGAGGGAAAGCCACTAATGAAAAACTGTTTTTT
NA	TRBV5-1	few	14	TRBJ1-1	CASSPTGQPREAFF	TGCGCCAGCAGCCCAACCGGACAGCCCCGTGAAGCTTTCTTT
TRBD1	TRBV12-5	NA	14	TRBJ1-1	CASGLGQGKSEAYF	TGTGCTAGTGGTCTAGGACAGGGAAAGAGCGAAGCTTACTTT
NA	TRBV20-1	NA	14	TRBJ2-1	CSPSVAGEYNEQFF	TGCAGTCCCTCAGTGGCGGGCGAGTACAATGAGCAGTTCTTC
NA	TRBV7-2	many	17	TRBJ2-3	CASSLNPRDRFTDTQYF	TGTGCCAGCAGCTTAAATCCCCGGGACCGTTTCACAGATACGCAGTATTTT
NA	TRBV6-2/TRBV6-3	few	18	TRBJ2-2	CASTHFGIGQSNTGELFF	TGTGCCAGCACCCATTTTGGGATTGGACAGAGTAACACCGGGGAGCTGTTTTTT
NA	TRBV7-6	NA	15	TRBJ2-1	CASSLPGAYYNEQFF	TGTGCCAGCAGCCTCCCTGGGGCCTACTACAATGAGCAGTTCTTC
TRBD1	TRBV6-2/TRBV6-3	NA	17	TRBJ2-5	CATQNPPATGGRETQYF	TGTGCCACTCAGAATCCTCCTGCGACAGGGGGCCGGGAGACCCAGTACTTC
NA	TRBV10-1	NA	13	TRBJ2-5	CASSGTGRETQYF	TGCGCCAGCAGTGGGACTGGCCGAGAGACCCAGTACTTC
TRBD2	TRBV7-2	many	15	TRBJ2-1	CASSYSGGAGDEQFF	TGTGCCAGCAGCTATAGCGGGGGGGCCGGAGATGAGCAGTTCTTC
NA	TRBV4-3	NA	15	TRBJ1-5	CASSQDGDLGQPQHF	TGCGCCAGCAGCCAAGATGGGGATCTGGGTCAGCCCCAGCATTTT
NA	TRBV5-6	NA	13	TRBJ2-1	CASSVSRYNEQFF	TGTGCCAGCAGCGTGTCCCGCTACAATGAGCAGTTCTTC
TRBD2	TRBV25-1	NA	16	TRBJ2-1	CASSGLAALSYNEQFF	TGTGCCAGCAGTGGGCTAGCGGCCCTCTCCTACAATGAGCAGTTCTTC
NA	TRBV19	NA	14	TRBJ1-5	CASGGLPLDQPQHF	TGTGCCAGTGGAGGGTTACCCTTAGATCAGCCCCAGCATTTT
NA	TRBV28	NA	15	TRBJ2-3	CASCLSGVLSDTQYF	TGTGCCAGCTGTCTAAGCGGAGTACTCTCCGATACGCAGTATTTT
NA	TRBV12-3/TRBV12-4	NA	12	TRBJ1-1	CASSRGRNEAFF	TGTGCCAGCAGTCGAGGTAGAAATGAAGCTTTCTTT
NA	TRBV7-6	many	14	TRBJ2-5	CASSLWTEQETQYF	TGTGCCAGCAGCTTATGGACAGAACAAGAGACCCAGTACTTC
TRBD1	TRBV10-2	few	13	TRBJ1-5	CATGTGEYQPQHF	TGCGCCACCGGGACAGGGGAATACCAGCCCCAGCATTTT
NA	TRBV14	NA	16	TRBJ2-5	CASSHRITGEQETQYF	TGTGCCAGCAGCCATCGGATTACAGGAGAACAAGAGACCCAGTACTTC
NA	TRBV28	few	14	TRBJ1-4	CASSLEGSSEKLFF	TGTGCCAGCAGTTTAGAGGGGAGTAGTGAAAAACTGTTTTTT
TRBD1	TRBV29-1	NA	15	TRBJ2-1	CSVVIRDRDRDEQFF	TGCAGCGTTGTTATAAGGGACAGGGATAGAGATGAGCAGTTCTTC
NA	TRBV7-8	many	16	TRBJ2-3	CASSFFLDTNTDTQYF	TGTGCCAGCAGCTTTTTTTTGGACACCAACACAGATACGCAGTATTTT
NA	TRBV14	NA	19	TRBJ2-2	CASSQDVPANLLNTGELFF	TGTGCCAGCAGCCAAGACGTACCCGCAAACCTCTTGAACACCGGGGAGCTGTTTTTT
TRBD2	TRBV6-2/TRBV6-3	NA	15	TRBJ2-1	CASSYGLAGAVEQFF	TGTGCCAGCAGTTACGGGCTAGCGGGGGCCGTTGAGCAGTTCTTC
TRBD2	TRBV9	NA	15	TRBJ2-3	CASSASGGVTDTQYF	TGTGCCAGCAGCGCTAGCGGGGGGGTCACAGATACGCAGTATTTT
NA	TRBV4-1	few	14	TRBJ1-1	CASSLQDGSTEAFF	TGCGCCAGCAGCCTTCAGGACGGGTCCACTGAAGCTTTCTTT
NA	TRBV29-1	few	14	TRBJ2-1	CSLARGEQYNEQFF	TGCAGCCTTGCCAGGGGCGAACAATACAATGAGCAGTTCTTC
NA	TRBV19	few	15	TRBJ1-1	CASSIAGPFNTEAFF	TGTGCCAGTAGTATAGCGGGGCCCTTCAACACTGAAGCTTTCTTT
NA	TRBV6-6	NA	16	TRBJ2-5	CASSRGQLWSQETQYF	TGTGCCAGCAGTCGTGGACAGCTTTGGAGCCAAGAGACCCAGTACTTC
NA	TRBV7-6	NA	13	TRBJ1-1	CASSLVHATEVFF	TGTGCCAGCAGCTTAGTGCATGCCACTGAAGTTTTCTTT
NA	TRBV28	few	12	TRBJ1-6	CASKRDNSPLHF	TGTGCCAGCAAGCGGGATAATTCACCCCTCCACTTT
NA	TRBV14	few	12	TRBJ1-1	CASTEEGTEAFF	TGTGCCAGCACGGAGGAGGGCACTGAAGCTTTCTTT
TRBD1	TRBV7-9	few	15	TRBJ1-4	CASSPPGQGREKLFF	TGTGCCAGCAGCCCTCCGGGACAGGGGCGTGAAAAACTGTTTTTT
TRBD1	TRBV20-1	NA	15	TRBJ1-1	CSAPDRGEWRDVAFF	TGCAGTGCTCCTGACAGGGGCGAGTGGAGGGACGTGGCTTTCTTT
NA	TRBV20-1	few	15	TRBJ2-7	CSAADVRESSYEQYF	TGCAGTGCTGCAGACGTGAGGGAGTCAAGTTACGAGCAGTACTTC
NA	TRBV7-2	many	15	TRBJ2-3	CASSPEGASTDTQYF	TGTGCCAGCAGCCCCGAAGGGGCTAGCACAGATACGCAGTATTTT
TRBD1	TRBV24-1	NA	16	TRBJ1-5	CATSDPGQGWHQPQHF	TGTGCCACCAGTGATCCCGGACAGGGGTGGCATCAGCCCCAGCATTTT
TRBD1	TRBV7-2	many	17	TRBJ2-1	CASSFLGQGAMDNEQFF	TGTGCCAGCAGCTTCCTAGGACAGGGGGCCATGGACAATGAGCAGTTCTTC
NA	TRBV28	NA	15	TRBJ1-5	CVSSPPIQENQPQHF	TGTGTCAGCAGTCCACCCATACAGGAGAATCAGCCCCAGCATTTT
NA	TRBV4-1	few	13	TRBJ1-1	CASSQGRTVVAFF	TGCGCCAGCAGCCAAGGACGGACAGTGGTGGCTTTCTTT
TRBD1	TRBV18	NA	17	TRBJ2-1	CASFEPAPGQGYNEQFF	TGTGCCAGCTTCGAACCCGCCCCTGGACAGGGATACAATGAGCAGTTCTTC
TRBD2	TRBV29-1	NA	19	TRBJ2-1	CSVENPGTSGGFTYNEQFF	TGCAGCGTTGAGAACCCTGGGACTAGCGGGGGGTTCACCTACAATGAGCAGTTCTTC
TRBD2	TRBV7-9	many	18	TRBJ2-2	CASSPQTSGDANTGELFF	TGTGCCAGCAGCCCCCAGACTAGCGGGGATGCGAACACCGGGGAGCTGTTTTTT
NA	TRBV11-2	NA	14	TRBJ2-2	CASSENWGTGELFF	TGTGCCAGCAGCGAGAATTGGGGCACCGGGGAGCTGTTTTTT
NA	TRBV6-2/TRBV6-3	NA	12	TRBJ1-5	CASSLGPQPQHF	TGTGCCAGCAGCTTGGGACCGCAGCCCCAGCATTTT
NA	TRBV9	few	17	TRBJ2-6	CASNFADRRSGANVLTF	TGTGCCAGCAATTTCGCGGACAGAAGATCTGGGGCCAACGTCCTGACTTTC